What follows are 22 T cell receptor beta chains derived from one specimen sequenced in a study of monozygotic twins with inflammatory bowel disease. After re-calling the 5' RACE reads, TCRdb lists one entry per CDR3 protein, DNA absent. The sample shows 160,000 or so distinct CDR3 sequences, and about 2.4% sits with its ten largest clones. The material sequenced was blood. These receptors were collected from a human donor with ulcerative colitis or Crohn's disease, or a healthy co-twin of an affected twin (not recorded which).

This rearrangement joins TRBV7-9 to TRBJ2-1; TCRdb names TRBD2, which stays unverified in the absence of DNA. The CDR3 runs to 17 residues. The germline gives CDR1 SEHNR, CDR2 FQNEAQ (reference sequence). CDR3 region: CASRTSGRRSHYNEQFF.

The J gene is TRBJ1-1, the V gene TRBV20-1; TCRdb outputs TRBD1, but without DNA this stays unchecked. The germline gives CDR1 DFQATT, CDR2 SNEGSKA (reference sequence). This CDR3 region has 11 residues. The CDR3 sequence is CSARGLAEAFF.

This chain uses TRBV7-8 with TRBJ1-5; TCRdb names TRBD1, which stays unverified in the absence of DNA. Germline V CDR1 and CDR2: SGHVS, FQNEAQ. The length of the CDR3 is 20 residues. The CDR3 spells CASSPGQGGPPRSGNQPQHF.

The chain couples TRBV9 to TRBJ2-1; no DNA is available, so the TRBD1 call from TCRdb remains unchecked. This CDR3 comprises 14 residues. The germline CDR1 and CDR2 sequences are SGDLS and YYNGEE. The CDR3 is CASNHGQGWNEQFF.

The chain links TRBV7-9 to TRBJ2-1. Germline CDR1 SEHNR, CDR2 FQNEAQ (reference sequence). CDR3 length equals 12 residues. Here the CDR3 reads CASSLQYNEQFF.

CDR3 sequence: CASSPPMSSYEQYF. The rearrangement uses TRBV28 and TRBJ2-7. The germline V gene has CDR1 MDHEN and CDR2 SYDVKM. This CDR3 comprises 14 residues.

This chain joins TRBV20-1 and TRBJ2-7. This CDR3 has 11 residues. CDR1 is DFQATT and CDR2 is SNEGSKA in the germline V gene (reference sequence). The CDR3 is CSAHDEYEQYF.

CDR3 sequence reads: CASSQTVLTGNQPQHF. The V and J genes are TRBV5-5 and TRBJ1-5; TCRdb selects TRBD1, and the lack of DNA leaves this call unchecked. Germline-derived CDR1 and CDR2 are SGHKS and YYEKEE (reference sequence). The CDR3 extends over 16 amino acids.

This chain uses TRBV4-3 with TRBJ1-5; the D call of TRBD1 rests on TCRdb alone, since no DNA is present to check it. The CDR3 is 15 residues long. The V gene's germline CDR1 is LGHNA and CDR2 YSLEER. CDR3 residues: CASSQGTGWDQPQHF.

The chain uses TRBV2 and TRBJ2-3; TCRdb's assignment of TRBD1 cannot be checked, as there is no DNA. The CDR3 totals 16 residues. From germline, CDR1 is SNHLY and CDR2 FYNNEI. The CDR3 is CASTRGHGNLADTQYF.

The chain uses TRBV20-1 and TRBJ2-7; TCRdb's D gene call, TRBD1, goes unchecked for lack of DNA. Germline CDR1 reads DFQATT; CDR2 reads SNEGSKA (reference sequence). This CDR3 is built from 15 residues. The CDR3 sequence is CSAYGGDRSSYEQYF.

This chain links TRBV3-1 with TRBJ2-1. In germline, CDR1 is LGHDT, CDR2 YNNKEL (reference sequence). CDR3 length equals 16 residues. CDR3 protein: CASSQELGLAVNEQFF.

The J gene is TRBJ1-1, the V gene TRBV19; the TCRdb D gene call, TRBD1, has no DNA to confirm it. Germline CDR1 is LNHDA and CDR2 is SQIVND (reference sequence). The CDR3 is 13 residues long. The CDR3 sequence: CASSITGETEAFF.

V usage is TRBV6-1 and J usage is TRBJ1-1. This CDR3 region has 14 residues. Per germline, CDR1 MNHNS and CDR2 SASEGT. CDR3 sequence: CASRRGRQSTEAFF.

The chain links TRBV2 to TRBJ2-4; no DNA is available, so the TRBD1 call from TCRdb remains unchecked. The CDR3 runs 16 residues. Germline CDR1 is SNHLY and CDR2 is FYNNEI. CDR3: CASRGQETLAKNIQYF.

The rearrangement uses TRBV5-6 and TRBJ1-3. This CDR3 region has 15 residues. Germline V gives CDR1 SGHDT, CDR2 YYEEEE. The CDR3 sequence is CASSATVDGGNTIYF.

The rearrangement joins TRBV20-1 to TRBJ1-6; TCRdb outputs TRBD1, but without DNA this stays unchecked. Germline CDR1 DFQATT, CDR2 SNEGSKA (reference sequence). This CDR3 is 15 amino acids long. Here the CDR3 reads CSARTPGSFNSPLHF.

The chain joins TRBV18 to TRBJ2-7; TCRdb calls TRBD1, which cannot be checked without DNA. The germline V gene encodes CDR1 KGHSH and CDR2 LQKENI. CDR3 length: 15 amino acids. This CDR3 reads CASSPTQGTSYEQYF.

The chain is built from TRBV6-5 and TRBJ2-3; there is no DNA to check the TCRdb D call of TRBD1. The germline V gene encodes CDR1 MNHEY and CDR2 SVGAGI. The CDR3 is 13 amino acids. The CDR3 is CASRLQGADTQYF.

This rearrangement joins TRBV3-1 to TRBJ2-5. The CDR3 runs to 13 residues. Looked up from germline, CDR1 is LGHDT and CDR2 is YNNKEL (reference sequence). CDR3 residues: CASSQDWRETQYF.

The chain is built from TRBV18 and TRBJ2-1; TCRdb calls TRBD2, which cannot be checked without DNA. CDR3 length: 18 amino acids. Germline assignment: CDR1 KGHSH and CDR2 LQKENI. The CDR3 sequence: CASSPPRPAGGTYNEQFF.

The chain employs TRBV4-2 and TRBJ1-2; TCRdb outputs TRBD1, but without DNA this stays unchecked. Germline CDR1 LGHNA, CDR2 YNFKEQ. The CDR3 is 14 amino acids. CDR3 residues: CASSQVAGYYGYTF.